The 19 T cell receptor beta chains reported below all come from one sample, sequenced in a study of blood T cells in healthy people across ages. Primers used in a second PCR of about 6 to 11 cycles were a sample-barcoded 5' primer and a J-beta primer mix. TCRdb re-called the 5' RACE reads with MiXCR, one entry per CDR3 protein. The sample consists of roughly 1.5 million distinct CDR3 sequences, roughly two fifths of them appearing once. Sequenced sample: blood. The receptor set was obtained from a woman aged 18-30 years in good health.

This clonotype was seen a handful of times. CDR3 protein: CASSLAPVPRGGAYDTQYF. The CDR3 region has the DNA TGTGCCAGCAGCTTAGCGCCGGTCCCGCGTGGCGGGGCATATGATACGCAGTATTTT. V usage is TRBV7-2 and J usage is TRBJ2-3; D perhaps matches TRBD2 (6 bases). The ends were cut back, 0 bases at V and 6 bases at J, with 25 bases in the middle. This CDR3 has 19 residues. Germline CDR1 reads SGHTA; CDR2 reads FQGNSA.

CDR3 bases: TGTGCCAGCAGTTTGCTAGGGACTACATATGGCTACACCTTC. Translation gives CASSLLGTTYGYTF. The rearrangement uses TRBV12-3 or TRBV12-4 and TRBJ1-2; a weak D match, TRBD1 (5 bases). Trimming removed 3 bases at V and 5 bases at J, with 13 bases between. The CDR3 extends over 14 amino acids.

This clonotype showed up just once. This chain uses TRBV15 with TRBJ2-2; D unresolved. Germline V gene lookup returns CDR1 LNHNV and CDR2 YYDKDF (reference sequence). V was pared by 0 bases and J by 5 bases, with 13 bases between. The CDR3 length is 16 residues. CDR3 DNA sequence: TGTGCCACCAGCAGAGATGGGCCAGGCTTGACCGGGGAGCTGTTTTTT. Protein product: CATSRDGPGLTGELFF.

The J gene is TRBJ2-3, the V gene TRBV4-1; 10 bases agree with TRBD2. Germline V CDR1 and CDR2: MGHRA, YSYEKL. The CDR3 is 18 residues long. J lost 3 bases, V lost 0 bases, and 9 bases had no gene match. CDR3: CASSQDDLAGDVTDTQYF. The CDR3 DNA follows: TGCGCCAGCAGCCAAGACGATCTAGCGGGAGATGTGACAGATACGCAGTATTTT.

The chain employs TRBV12-3 or TRBV12-4 and TRBJ2-3; the D gene could be TRBD1 or TRBD2 (5 bases each). Trimming left V 3 bases short and J 2 bases short, with 27 bases between. This CDR3 is 20 amino acids long. The CDR3 sequence: CASSFDRDYRGRIYTDTQYF. CDR3 sequence (DNA): TGTGCCAGCAGTTTTGATAGGGATTACCGGGGCAGAATATACACAGATACGCAGTATTTT.

This rearrangement joins TRBV18 to TRBJ1-5; TRBD1 aligns across 7 bases. With V trimmed by 3 bases and J by 3 bases, 5 bases remained unmatched. Germline CDR1 is KGHSH and CDR2 is LQKENI. This CDR3 comprises 15 residues. The DNA of the CDR3 is TGTGCCAGCTCACCGGGACAGCTATACAATCAGCCCCAGCATTTT. Translated: CASSPGQLYNQPQHF.

In its sample, this clonotype was seen a few times. The rearrangement links TRBV11-2 to TRBJ2-3; perhaps D is TRBD1 or TRBD2 (5 bases each). This CDR3 is built from 15 residues. V lost 7 bases and J 4 bases, leaving 18 bases between the germline ends. Per the germline V gene, CDR1 is SGHAT and CDR2 is FQNNGV. CDR3 in DNA: TGTGCCAGCAACAAAATTGAGGGACCGCCAGATACGCAGTATTTT. This gives the protein CASNKIEGPPDTQYF.

This clonotype was counted a few times. The CDR3 coding sequence is TGTGCCACCAGCAGAGATCGACAGGGGAACTACGAGCAGTACTTC. This translates into CATSRDRQGNYEQYF. The genes are TRBV15 and TRBJ2-7; 8 bases fit TRBD1. In germline, CDR1 is LNHNV, CDR2 YYDKDF (reference sequence). The CDR3 runs to 15 residues. Unmatched junction bases numbered 4, after V lost 0 bases and J lost 3 bases.

This clonotype has more than one count but fewer than ten. The V gene is TRBV20-1, the J gene TRBJ2-1; 8 bases fit TRBD2. The V gene end was trimmed by 2 bases and the J gene end by 0 bases; junction bases not matched to a gene: 6. CDR3 length: 16 residues. From germline, CDR1 is DFQATT and CDR2 SNEGSKA (reference sequence). The CDR3 protein is CSARPSGRSSYNEQFF. The CDR3 DNA is TGCAGTGCTAGACCTAGCGGGCGAAGCTCCTACAATGAGCAGTTCTTC.

The chain recombines TRBV11-2 with TRBJ2-1, with 7 bases that match TRBD2. Germline CDR1 and CDR2: SGHAT and FQNNGV. Germline trimming cut 0 bases from V and 5 bases from J; bases unmatched to any gene: 4. This CDR3 is 15 amino acids long. DNA for the CDR3: TGTGCCAGCAGCTTAGATGGGGGGGGAAACAATGAGCAGTTCTTC. Encoded protein: CASSLDGGGNNEQFF. The full variable domain, rest sourced from reference TRBV11-2 and TRBJ2-1, is EAGVAQSPRYKIIEKRQSVAFWCNPISGHATLYWYQQILGQGPKLLIQFQNNGVVDDSQLPKDRFSAERLKGVDSTLKIQPAKLEDSAVYLCASSLDGGGNNEQFFGPGTRLTVL.

The chain links TRBV29-1 to TRBJ1-2; TRBD1 might be the D (5 bases). V was trimmed by 8 bases and J by 2 bases, leaving 15 bases between them. This CDR3 has 13 amino acids. Germline-derived CDR1 and CDR2 are SQVTM and ANQGSEA. In nucleotides, the CDR3 is TGCAGCATCAGGGATACGTCCAACTATGGCTACACCTTC. Residues: CSIRDTSNYGYTF.

This clonotype was counted a few times. DNA of the CDR3: TGCGCCAGCAGCTCTTCGGGACTAGCGGGAGGGAGCTCCTACAATGAGCAGTTCTTC. This codes for CASSSSGLAGGSSYNEQFF. The chain combines TRBV5-1 with TRBJ2-1, with 16 bases lining up with TRBD2. The V and J ends lost 3 bases and 0 bases, in that order; junction bases with no gene match: 6. CDR1 SGHRS and CDR2 YFSETQ come from the germline V gene. This CDR3 has 19 residues.

This chain uses TRBV7-9 with TRBJ2-1, with D unclear. The V gene lost 4 bases and the J gene lost 13 bases, with 23 bases spanning the gap. CDR3 length: 15 residues. The germline V gene has CDR1 SEHNR and CDR2 FQNEAQ (reference sequence). As DNA, the CDR3 is TGTGCCAGCAGCTCCAATGCTCCTGAGCAAGAGACCCAGTTCTTC. Its translation: CASSSNAPEQETQFF.

The chain recombines TRBV29-1 with TRBJ1-1, with 8 bases fitting TRBD1. The length of the CDR3 is 13 residues. Trimming cost V 6 bases and J 7 bases; bases outside gene matches: 10. The germline gives CDR1 SQVTM, CDR2 ANQGSEA. CDR3 region: CSVGPGQVLEAFF. CDR3 DNA: TGCAGCGTCGGACCGGGACAGGTGCTTGAAGCTTTCTTT.

The V gene is TRBV20-1, the J gene TRBJ2-3; D remains ambiguous. The CDR3 extends over 16 amino acids. The V end was cut by 0 bases, the J end by 2 bases, with 15 bases between. CDR1 is DFQATT and CDR2 is SNEGSKA in the germline V gene (reference sequence). CDR3 protein: CSARDSGERATDTQYF. The CDR3 region has the DNA TGCAGTGCTAGAGATTCTGGCGAGAGAGCCACAGATACGCAGTATTTT.

The chain links TRBV6-5 to TRBJ2-3; tentatively, D is TRBD1 or TRBD2 (5 bases each). CDR3 size: 15 residues. The germline V gene encodes CDR1 MNHEY and CDR2 SVGAGI. The V end was cut by 6 bases, the J end by 6 bases, with 19 bases between. The CDR3, as DNA: TGTGCCAGCAGCCTAACGGGGCCCACGGCCGATACGCAGTATTTT. Translated, it gives CASSLTGPTADTQYF.

This chain links TRBV6-5 with TRBJ1-2; D is possibly TRBD1 (5 bases). V gave up 2 bases and J gave up 8 bases, with 15 bases separating them. This CDR3 has 14 residues. Germline V gives CDR1 MNHEY, CDR2 SVGAGI. The CDR3 DNA follows: TGTGCCAGCAGTTACGACAGCCCACCCTACGGCTACACCTTC. As protein: CASSYDSPPYGYTF.

The chain combines TRBV20-1 with TRBJ2-1, with D tentatively TRBD1 or TRBD2 (6 bases each). CDR1 and CDR2 from the germline V gene are DFQATT and SNEGSKA (reference sequence). V lost 4 bases, J lost 4 bases, and 17 bases lay in between. There are 15 residues in the CDR3. CDR3 in amino acids: CSAIISGARYNEQFF. DNA of the CDR3: TGCAGTGCTATCATATCGGGGGCACGATACAATGAGCAGTTCTTC.

This chain uses TRBV28 with TRBJ2-7; TRBD2 matches at 9 bases. V was pared by 2 bases and J by 7 bases, with 12 bases of the junction left unmatched. Germline V lookup: CDR1 MDHEN, CDR2 SYDVKM. The CDR3 runs 16 residues. CDR3 coding DNA: TGTGCCAGCAGTTTAGTCGGCGGGAGGGCATACAATGAGCAGTACTTC. This sequence encodes CASSLVGGRAYNEQYF.